Presented here are 17 T cell receptor beta chains from one specimen sequenced in a study of control samples from healthy donors and cancer patients. The assay was immunoSEQ multiplex PCR, and TCRdb's table has in-frame clones only and misses some. The sample contains over 110,000 clones, roughly 92% of which appear only once. Sequencing was carried out using blood. Receptor source: a man younger than 40 in good health.

This clone has more than one count but fewer than ten. V gene TRBV10-3 combines with J gene TRBJ2-5; TRBD2 might be the D (5 bases). This CDR3 has 11 amino acids. Germline V gene sequence: CDR1 ENHRY, CDR2 SYGVKD. Deletions cut 3 bases from V and 7 bases from J, with 6 bases between. CDR3 residues: CAISDGGTQYF. CDR3 bases: TGTGCCATCAGTGATGGAGGGACCCAGTACTTC.

The V and J genes are TRBV19 and TRBJ2-1, with TRBD1 matching 8 bases. V shed 5 bases, J shed 0 bases, and the junction held 12 bases outside the gene matches. The CDR3 sequence is 18 residues long. Germline lookup yields CDR1 LNHDA and CDR2 SQIVND (reference sequence). The CDR3 sequence: CASSPGGPAGISYNEQFF. Here the CDR3 DNA reads TGTGCCAGTAGTCCAGGGGGCCCAGCCGGAATCTCCTACAATGAGCAGTTCTTC. The whole variable domain, remainder taken from reference TRBV19 and TRBJ2-1, is DGGITQSPKYLFRKEGQNVTLSCEQNLNHDAMYWYRQDPGQGLRLIYYSQIVNDFQKGDIAEGYSVSREKKESFPLTVTSAQKNPTAFYLCASSPGGPAGISYNEQFFGPGTRLTVL.

The chain has TRBV19 and TRBJ2-4; 10 bases line up with TRBD1. Germline V lookup: CDR1 LNHDA, CDR2 SQIVND (reference sequence). The V and J ends lost 3 bases and 1 base, in that order; junction bases with no gene match: 3. The CDR3 loop spans 16 amino acids. In nucleotides, the CDR3 is TGTGCCAGTAGTATGACAGGGGGCTTTGCCAAAAACATTCAGTACTTC. This gives the protein CASSMTGGFAKNIQYF.

V is TRBV11-2 and J is TRBJ2-1; the D gene is possibly TRBD1 (6 bases). Trimming cost V 6 bases and J 6 bases, with 15 bases left between them. Germline assignment: CDR1 SGHAT and CDR2 FQNNGV. This CDR3 is built from 14 residues. The CDR3 nucleotides read TGTGCCAGCAGGTCCAACAGGGTTGGCAATGAGCAGTTCTTC. This encodes CASRSNRVGNEQFF.

This chain connects TRBV5-4 to TRBJ2-7; perhaps TRBD2 as D (6 bases). The V and J ends lost 1 base and 2 bases respectively, with 13 bases between them. The CDR3 has 15 residues. The V gene's germline CDR1 is SGHNT and CDR2 YYREEE (reference sequence). The CDR3 spells CASSLPGATTYEQYF. The CDR3, as DNA: TGTGCCAGCAGCTTGCCGGGAGCGACCACCTACGAGCAGTACTTC. Full variable domain (missing parts from reference TRBV5-4 and TRBJ2-7): ETGVTQSPTHLIKTRGQQVTLRCSSQSGHNTVSWYQQALGQGPQFIFQYYREEENGRGNFPPRFSGLQFPNYSSELNVNALELDDSALYLCASSLPGATTYEQYFGPGTRLTVT.

J is TRBJ2-7 and V is TRBV2; 9 nucleotides align to TRBD1. This CDR3 has 14 amino acids. CDR1 is SNHLY, CDR2 FYNNEI, per germline. J lost 4 bases, V lost 5 bases, and 6 bases had no gene match. The CDR3 spells CASSSTGGGYEQYF. CDR3 bases: TGTGCCAGCAGTTCCACAGGGGGCGGGTACGAGCAGTACTTC. The variable domain in full, completed from reference TRBV2 and TRBJ2-7, reads EPEVTQTPSHQVTQMGQEVILRCVPISNHLYFYWYRQILGQKVEFLVSFYNNEISEKSEIFDDQFSVERPDGSNFTLKIRSTKLEDSAMYFCASSSTGGGYEQYFGPGTRLTVT.

Notes on this clone: Other DNA sequences within the sample encode an identical CDR3. The V and J genes are TRBV10-3 and TRBJ1-1; no clear D gene. The germline V gene encodes CDR1 ENHRY and CDR2 SYGVKD. The CDR3 is 14 amino acids. With 6 bases removed from V and 4 bases from J, the gap between germline ends came to 15 bases. This CDR3 is CAISVTAVGTEAFF. The CDR3 DNA is TGTGCCATCAGCGTTACAGCTGTGGGCACTGAAGCTTTCTTT.

The chain couples TRBV6-2 or TRBV6-3 to TRBJ2-3; 12 nucleotides line up with TRBD2. V gave up 5 bases and J gave up 6 bases; unmatched junction bases: 9. Germline loops: CDR1 MNHEY, CDR2 SVGEGT. This CDR3 contains 16 residues. The CDR3 sequence is CASSTGTSGLGDTQYF. CDR3 DNA sequence: TGTGCCAGCAGTACTGGGACTAGCGGGCTTGGGGATACGCAGTATTTT.

J is TRBJ1-6 and V is TRBV7-2, with 7 positions matching TRBD1. The germline V gene encodes CDR1 SGHTA and CDR2 FQGNSA. The ends lost 4 bases at V and 5 bases at J; junction bases unmatched: 8. This CDR3 has 16 amino acids. The CDR3 nucleotides read TGTGCCAGCAGCTCCCCGCGGGACAGCAATAATTCACCCCTCCACTTT. This codes for CASSSPRDSNNSPLHF.

V usage is TRBV28 and J usage is TRBJ2-7, with D possibly matching TRBD1 (5 bases). V was shortened by 5 bases and J by 2 bases, with 7 bases between the two germline ends. The CDR3 contains 12 residues. Germline CDR1 and CDR2: MDHEN and SYDVKM. CDR3 DNA sequence: TGTGCCAGCAGTACGACAGCCTACGAGCAGTACTTC. Amino acid sequence: CASSTTAYEQYF. Full variable domain (missing parts from reference TRBV28 and TRBJ2-7): DVKVTQSSRYLVKRTGEKVFLECVQDMDHENMFWYRQDPGLGLRLIYFSYDVKMKEKGDIPEGYSVSREKKERFSLILESASTNQTSMYLCASSTTAYEQYFGPGTRLTVT.

J is TRBJ1-2 and V is TRBV28; 8 bases are a match to TRBD1. This CDR3 contains 15 residues. Germline assignment: CDR1 MDHEN and CDR2 SYDVKM. The V segment lost 5 bases and the J segment 3 bases; nucleotides outside the gene matches: 8. CDR3 sequence reads: CASSSPGGAYYGYTF. The CDR3 coding sequence is TGTGCCAGCAGTAGCCCAGGGGGCGCCTACTATGGCTACACCTTC.

The V call is TRBV28, the J call TRBJ2-2; 7 bases align to TRBD2. The V gene end was trimmed by 8 bases and the J gene end by 1 base; junction bases not matched to a gene: 10. The V gene's germline CDR1 is MDHEN and CDR2 SYDVKM. The CDR3 is 16 residues long. CDR3 bases: TGTGCCAGCCAATCCGAGCGGGAAAAGAACACCGGGGAGCTGTTTTTT. It translates to CASQSEREKNTGELFF.

The genes are TRBV2 and TRBJ2-3; D is uncertain. The germline V and J ends were trimmed by 2 bases and 2 bases, with 8 bases remaining between them. Germline V CDR1 and CDR2: SNHLY, FYNNEI. The CDR3 is made up of 14 amino acids. CDR3: CASSERAHTDTQYF. CDR3 nucleotide sequence: TGTGCCAGCAGTGAACGGGCCCACACAGATACGCAGTATTTT.

The chain carries TRBV5-1 and TRBJ1-6; 10 bases fit TRBD1. Germline CDR1 SGHRS, CDR2 YFSETQ. The CDR3 length is 19 residues. J was trimmed by 10 bases and V by 1 base; bases with no gene match: 17. This chain's CDR3 is CASSLNSPVGTGARSPLHF. CDR3 nucleotide sequence: TGCGCCAGCAGCTTGAATTCCCCCGTGGGGACAGGGGCCCGATCACCCCTCCACTTT.

The V and J genes are TRBV28 and TRBJ1-3; D not certain. The V gene lost 6 bases and the J gene lost 4 bases, with 22 bases spanning the gap. There are 17 residues in the CDR3. From germline, CDR1 is MDHEN and CDR2 SYDVKM. The DNA of the CDR3 is TGTGCCAGCAGCAAGATAAGGGCGAAGGGTCCGGGAAACACCATATATTTT. Its translation: CASSKIRAKGPGNTIYF.

The V and J genes are TRBV4-1 and TRBJ2-1; no definite D call. The CDR3 length is 13 residues. V shed 0 bases and J shed 10 bases, with 10 bases lying between them. Germline V gene sequence: CDR1 MGHRA, CDR2 YSYEKL. Here the CDR3 reads CASSQDQYGEQFF. In nucleotides, the CDR3 is TGCGCCAGCAGCCAAGATCAGTACGGCGAGCAGTTCTTC.

This clone has more than one count but fewer than ten. The chain combines TRBV7-2 with TRBJ1-3, with D perhaps TRBD1 (5 bases). The CDR3 runs to 18 residues. The ends were cut back, 1 base at V and 4 bases at J, with 20 bases in the middle. CDR1 SGHTA and CDR2 FQGNSA come from the germline V gene. CDR3 DNA sequence: TGTGCCAGCAGCTTAGTGGCAATGGGGGACCGGCGGGGAAACACCATATATTTT. Translating gives CASSLVAMGDRRGNTIYF.